Below, 14 T cell receptor beta chains from the same sample are listed, as sequenced in a study of blood T cell repertoires in COVID-19. Sequencing was performed with immunoSEQ multiplex PCR; in TCRdb, only in-frame clones are kept and a portion is missing. This sample has approximately 210,000 clones, with about 90% found just once. The sample taken for sequencing was peripheral blood. These receptors were taken from a man between 18 and 35 years old with active or convalescent COVID-19.

The rearrangement uses TRBV5-1 and TRBJ1-1; 7 bases are shared with TRBD1. The CDR3 length is 14 residues. J gave up 7 bases and V 0 bases, and 6 bases lay outside the gene matches. Germline CDR1 reads SGHRS; CDR2 reads YFSETQ. Here the CDR3 DNA reads TGCGCCAGCAGCTTGGGCAGGGGGGCACTTGAAGCTTTCTTT. This translates into CASSLGRGALEAFF.

The gene calls are TRBV7-6 and TRBJ2-7, with 9 bases identical to TRBD1. Losses at the gene ends were 5 bases for V and 2 bases for J; bases not matched to a gene: 4. CDR1 and CDR2 (germline): SGHVS, FNYEAQ. The CDR3 loop spans 14 amino acids. The CDR3 loop reads CASSRGQGTYEQYF. CDR3 coding DNA: TGTGCCAGCAGCCGGGGACAGGGAACCTACGAGCAGTACTTC.

The CDR3 DNA follows: TGCAGCGTTGGGGCAGTAGCGAACACCGGGGAGCTGTTTTTT. Encoded protein: CSVGAVANTGELFF. The chain is built from TRBV29-1 and TRBJ2-2; no clear D. The CDR3 spans 14 residues. Germline V gene data show CDR1 as SQVTM and CDR2 as ANQGSEA. Trimming pared 4 bases from V and 0 bases from J, leaving 9 bases between.

The V call is TRBV18, the J call TRBJ1-2; unclear D gene. Trimming stripped 3 bases from V and 8 bases from J, with 13 bases between. The CDR3 sequence is 13 residues long. CDR1 and CDR2 from the germline V gene are KGHSH and LQKENI. The CDR3 loop is CASSPGLEGGYTF. CDR3 coding DNA: TGTGCCAGCTCACCGGGCCTAGAGGGAGGCTACACCTTC.

The rearrangement links TRBV12-3 or TRBV12-4 to TRBJ2-7; D may be TRBD1 (6 bases). V was shortened by 8 bases and J by 3 bases, with 14 bases between the two germline ends. This CDR3 has 13 residues. The DNA of the CDR3 is TGTGCCAGCCGCCCCAGGGGAAACTACGAGCAGTACTTC. It is translated as CASRPRGNYEQYF.

V is TRBV5-1 and J is TRBJ2-7; weak D call: TRBD1 (7 bases). The CDR3 extends over 15 amino acids. The germline gives CDR1 SGHRS, CDR2 YFSETQ. The V gene lost 4 bases and the J gene lost 4 bases, with 18 bases spanning the gap. CDR3 amino acids: CASSTGGTAPYEQYF. The DNA of the CDR3 is TGCGCCAGCAGCACAGGCGGGACAGCCCCTTACGAGCAGTACTTC.

This clone occurred a few times. The J gene is TRBJ2-7, the V gene TRBV9; maybe TRBD2 (5 bases). Per the germline V gene, CDR1 is SGDLS and CDR2 is YYNGEE. The V gene lost 0 bases and the J gene lost 7 bases, with 11 bases spanning the gap. The CDR3 has 13 amino acids. The CDR3 is CASSVGLGEEQYF. The CDR3 DNA is TGTGCCAGCAGCGTAGGCTTGGGAGAAGAGCAGTACTTC.

This chain uses TRBV6-6 with TRBJ1-1; no reliable D call. The CDR3 has 14 residues. Germline V gives CDR1 MNHNY, CDR2 SVGAGI (reference sequence). Trimming removed 6 bases from V and 1 base from J, with 12 bases in between. Written as DNA, the CDR3 is TGTGCCAGCAGATTCGGACGGGAGAACACTGAAGCTTTCTTT. Its protein is CASRFGRENTEAFF.

The chain is built from TRBV18 and TRBJ1-2, with D perhaps TRBD1 (5 bases). The germline V gene has CDR1 KGHSH and CDR2 LQKENI. This CDR3 spans 14 amino acids. The V and J ends lost 1 base and 7 bases respectively, with 13 bases between them. For the CDR3, the DNA is TGTGCCAGCTCACCACTTCGCAGGGCTGGTGGCTACACCTTC. Protein: CASSPLRRAGGYTF.

The chain recombines TRBV27 with TRBJ2-3; 10 bases agree with TRBD2. The CDR3 covers 16 residues. Germline CDR1 is MNHEY and CDR2 is SMNVEV (reference sequence). V gave up 1 base and J gave up 4 bases; unmatched junction bases: 5. The DNA for the CDR3 is TGTGCCAGCAGTTTATGGGCTAGCGGGAGTCCAGATACGCAGTATTTT. Its translation is CASSLWASGSPDTQYF.

The chain carries TRBV28 and TRBJ1-2; D gene ambiguous. The germline V gene encodes CDR1 MDHEN and CDR2 SYDVKM. The V end lost 1 base, the J end lost 0 bases, and 6 bases lay between the germline ends. CDR3 length: 14 residues. CDR3 region: CASSLFRANYGYTF. The CDR3 DNA sequence: TGTGCCAGCAGTTTATTCCGGGCTAACTATGGCTACACCTTC.

The CDR3 protein is CASSRNWGVDEKLFF. In DNA form, the CDR3 reads TGTGCCAGCTCACGCAATTGGGGGGTCGATGAAAAACTGTTTTTT. J is TRBJ1-4 and V is TRBV18, with a tentative D call TRBD1 (5 bases). Germline assignment: CDR1 KGHSH and CDR2 LQKENI. V gave up 4 bases and J gave up 6 bases, with 15 bases separating them. The CDR3 is made up of 15 amino acids. Full variable domain (remainder filled in from reference TRBV18 and TRBJ1-4): NAGVMQNPRHLVRRRGQEARLRCSPMKGHSHVYWYRQLPEEGLKFMVYLQKENIIDESGMPKERFSAEFPKEGPSILRIQQVVRGDSAAYFCASSRNWGVDEKLFFGSGTQLSVL.

This chain links TRBV5-1 with TRBJ1-2; D call uncertain. V was cut by 4 bases and J by 4 bases, with 14 bases left in between. Per the germline V gene, CDR1 is SGHRS and CDR2 is YFSETQ. This CDR3 contains 14 residues. The CDR3 bases are TGCGCCAGCAGCCCCGGGTCCATGGGCTATGGCTACACCTTC. Translation gives CASSPGSMGYGYTF.

V and J are TRBV10-1 and TRBJ1-1; no clear D gene. The CDR3 loop spans 12 amino acids. V gave up 6 bases and J gave up 1 base, with 6 bases separating them. Germline V gives CDR1 WNHNN, CDR2 SYGVQD (reference sequence). The CDR3 loop reads CASSPGNTEAFF. CDR3 DNA sequence: TGCGCCAGCAGCCCCGGGAACACTGAAGCTTTCTTT.